This TCR beta chain was sequenced during a study of blood T cell repertoires in COVID-19 (TCRdb year 2020). As for the study more broadly: The collaborator samples originated in the United States, Italy and Spain and spanned the acute and convalescent phases of COVID-19. The material from the prospective study consisted of cDNA or gDNA derived from T cells, B-cell-depleted T cells, or PBMCs. Subjects who had been exposed to COVID-19, were actively infected with it, or had recovered from it provided the deeply sampled blood TCRbeta repertoires that made up the dataset. The repertoires were released in a freely available public database intended as a resource for research on the immune response to SARS-CoV-2. The samples were drawn from two sources: the first 160 participants of the ongoing ImmuneRACE study, and 950 to 1,500 subjects contributed by 6 global collaborators. Nearly every sample came with metadata listing a de-identified subject ID, COVID-19 status, age in years and sex. Where available, HLA class I and class II types were obtained from metadata supplied by the sample provider rather than from assay-based typing. What the authors observed across the whole study: The quantity of clinical and demographic metadata differed by source and by participant and was supplied without curation.

TCRbeta CDR3 regions were amplified from genomic DNA by means of the immunoSEQ Assay, a bias-controlled multiplex PCR. The published analysis was carried out like this. The number of nucleated cells in each sample was estimated from the amplification of reference gene primers within the assay. To quantify the absolute abundance of each unique TCRbeta CDR3 rearrangement, sequence reads were collapsed and filtered. For each sample, productive Simpson clonality was calculated as the square root of Simpson's diversity index over productive rearrangements. TCRdb obtained this table from immuneACCESS and retained in-frame rearrangements with V and J assigned. These tables miss some clones; where compared with another copy, unresolved V genes account for less than half of the shortfall, and the remainder is unexplained. For V, J and clone size, that table is used; D and trimming come from the DNA. The sample contains 90,000 to 130,000 clones, more than 70% of them found a single time. The ten largest make up less than 4% of the sample.

Turning to this clone: Its antigen remains unidentified. Base-call qualities are not available, and no considerably larger clone is one nucleotide away.

The collaborating institutions used their own protocols to collect whole blood in K2EDTA tubes. For TCRbeta analysis, collaborators shipped samples in one of three forms: frozen whole blood, isolated PBMCs, or DNA extracted from either of those sample types. CDR1 and CDR2 are drawn from the germline V gene: SGHTA, FQGNSA. V lost 4 bases and J lost 7 bases, and the count of bases not matched to a germline gene is 4. Including cysteine and phenylalanine, the CDR3 has 13 amino acids. This entry keeps only the CDR3 DNA: 39 bases, framed from base 1. The receptor comes from a woman aged 45-59 years with acute or convalescent COVID-19. The sequence links TRBV7-2 to TRBJ1-5, with 7 bases in between that match TRBD1. The source material was peripheral blood. The bases are TGTGCCAGCAGCTCCAGGACAGGACAGCCCCAGCATTTT. It encodes CASSSRTGQPQHF. Supplemented by the reference TRBV7-2 and TRBJ1-5 proteins around the CDR3, the complete variable domain is GAGVSQSPSNKVTEKGKDVELRCDPISGHTALYWYRQSLGQGLEFLIYFQGNSAPDKSGLPSDRFSAERTGGSVSTLTIQRTQQEDSAVYLCASSSRTGQPQHFGDGTRLSIL.